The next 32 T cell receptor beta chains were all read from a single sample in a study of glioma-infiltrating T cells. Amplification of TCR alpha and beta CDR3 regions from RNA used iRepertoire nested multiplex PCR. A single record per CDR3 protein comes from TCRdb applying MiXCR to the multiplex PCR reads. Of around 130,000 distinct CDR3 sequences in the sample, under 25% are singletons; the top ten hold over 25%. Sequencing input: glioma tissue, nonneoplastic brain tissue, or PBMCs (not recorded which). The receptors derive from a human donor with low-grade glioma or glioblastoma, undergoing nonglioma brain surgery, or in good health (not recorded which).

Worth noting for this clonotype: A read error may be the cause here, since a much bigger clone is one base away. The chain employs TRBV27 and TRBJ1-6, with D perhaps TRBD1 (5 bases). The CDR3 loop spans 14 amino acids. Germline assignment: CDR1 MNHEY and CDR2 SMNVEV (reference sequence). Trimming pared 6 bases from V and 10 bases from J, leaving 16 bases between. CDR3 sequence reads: CASSLAGHQSPLHF. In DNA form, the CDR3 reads TGTGCCAGCAGCCTAGCAGGGCACCAATCACCCCTCCACTTT.

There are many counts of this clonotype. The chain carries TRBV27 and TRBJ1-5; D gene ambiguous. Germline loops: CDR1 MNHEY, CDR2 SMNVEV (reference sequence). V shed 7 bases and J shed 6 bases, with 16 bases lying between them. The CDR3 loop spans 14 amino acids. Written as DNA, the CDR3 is TGTGCCAGCATGAAACAACTCGGAAGTCAGCCCCAGCATTTT. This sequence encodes CASMKQLGSQPQHF.

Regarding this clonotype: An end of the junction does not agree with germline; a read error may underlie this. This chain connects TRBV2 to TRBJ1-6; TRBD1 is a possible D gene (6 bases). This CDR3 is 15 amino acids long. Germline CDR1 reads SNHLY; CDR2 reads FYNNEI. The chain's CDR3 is CASGDLQGPGSPLHF. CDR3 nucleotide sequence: TGTGCCAGCGGTGATCTACAGGGACCGGGCTCACCCCTCCACTTT.

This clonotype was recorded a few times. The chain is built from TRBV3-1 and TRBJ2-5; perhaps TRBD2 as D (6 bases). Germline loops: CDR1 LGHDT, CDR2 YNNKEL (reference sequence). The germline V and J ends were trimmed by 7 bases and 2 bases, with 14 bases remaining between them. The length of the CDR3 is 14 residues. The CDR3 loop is CASNTGTWQETQYF. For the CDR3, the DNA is TGTGCCAGCAACACCGGGACTTGGCAAGAGACCCAGTACTTC.

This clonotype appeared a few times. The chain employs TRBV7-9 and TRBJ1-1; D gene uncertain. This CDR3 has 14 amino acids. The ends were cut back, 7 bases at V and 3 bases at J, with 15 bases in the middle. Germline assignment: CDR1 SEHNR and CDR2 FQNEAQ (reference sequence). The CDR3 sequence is CASMIPTRDTEAFF. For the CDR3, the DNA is TGTGCCAGCATGATCCCTACCCGGGACACTGAAGCTTTCTTT.

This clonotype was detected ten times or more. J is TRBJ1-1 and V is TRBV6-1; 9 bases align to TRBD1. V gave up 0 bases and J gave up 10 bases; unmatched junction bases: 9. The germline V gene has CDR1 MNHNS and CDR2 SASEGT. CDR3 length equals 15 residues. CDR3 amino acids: CASSEAEDRGATAFF. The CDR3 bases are TGTGCCAGCAGTGAAGCTGAAGACAGGGGGGCTACAGCTTTCTTT.

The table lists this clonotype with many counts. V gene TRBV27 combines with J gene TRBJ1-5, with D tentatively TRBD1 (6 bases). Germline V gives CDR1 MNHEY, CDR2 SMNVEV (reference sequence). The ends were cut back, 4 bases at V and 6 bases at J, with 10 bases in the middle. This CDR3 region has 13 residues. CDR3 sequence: CASSWQGTQPQHF. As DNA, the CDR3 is TGTGCCAGCAGTTGGCAGGGGACTCAGCCCCAGCATTTT.

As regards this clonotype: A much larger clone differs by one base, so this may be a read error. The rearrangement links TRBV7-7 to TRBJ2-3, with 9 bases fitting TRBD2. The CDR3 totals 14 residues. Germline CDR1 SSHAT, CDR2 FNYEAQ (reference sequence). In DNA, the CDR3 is TGTGCTAGCAGCTATAGCGGGGGCACAGATACGCGGTATTTT. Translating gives CASSYSGGTDTRYF.

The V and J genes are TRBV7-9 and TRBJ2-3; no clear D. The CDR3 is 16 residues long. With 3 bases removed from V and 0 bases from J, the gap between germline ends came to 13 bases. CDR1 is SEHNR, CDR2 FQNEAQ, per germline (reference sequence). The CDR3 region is CASSFSGKASTDTQYF. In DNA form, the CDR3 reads TGTGCCAGCAGCTTCTCCGGTAAGGCGAGCACAGATACGCAGTATTTT.

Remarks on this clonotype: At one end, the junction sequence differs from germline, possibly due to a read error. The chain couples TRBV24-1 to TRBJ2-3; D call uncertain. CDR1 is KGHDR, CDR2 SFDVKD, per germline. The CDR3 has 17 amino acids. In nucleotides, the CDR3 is TGTGCCACCAGTGATCCGGGCCTCCACGCTGACACACATACGCAGTATTTT. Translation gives CATSDPGLHADTHTQYF.

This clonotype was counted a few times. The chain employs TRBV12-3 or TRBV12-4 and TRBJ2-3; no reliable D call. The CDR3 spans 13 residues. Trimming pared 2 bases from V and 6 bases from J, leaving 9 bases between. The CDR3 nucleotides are TGTGCCAGCAGTTTATGGGAATCTGATACGCAGTATTTT. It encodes CASSLWESDTQYF.

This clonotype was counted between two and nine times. CDR3 loop: CASSPGQGNEKLFF. The CDR3 DNA sequence: TGTGCCAGCAGCCCGGGACAGGGTAATGAAAAACTGTTTTTT. V gene TRBV12-3 or TRBV12-4 combines with J gene TRBJ1-4; 9 positions agree with TRBD1. J lost 4 bases, V lost 6 bases, and 3 bases had no gene match. The CDR3 has 14 residues.

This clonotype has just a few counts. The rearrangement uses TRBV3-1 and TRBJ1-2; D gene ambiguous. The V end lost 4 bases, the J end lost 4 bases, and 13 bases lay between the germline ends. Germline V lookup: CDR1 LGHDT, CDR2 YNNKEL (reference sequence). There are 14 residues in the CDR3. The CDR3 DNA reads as TGTGCCAGCAGCCTCGGAATTCTCTCCTATGGCTACACCTTC. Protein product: CASSLGILSYGYTF. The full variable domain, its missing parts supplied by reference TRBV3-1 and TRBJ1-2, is DTAVSQTPKYLVTQMGNDKSIKCEQNLGHDTMYWYKQDSKKFLKIMFSYNNKELIINETVPNRFSPKSPDKAHLNLHINSLELGDSAVYFCASSLGILSYGYTFGSGTRLTVV.

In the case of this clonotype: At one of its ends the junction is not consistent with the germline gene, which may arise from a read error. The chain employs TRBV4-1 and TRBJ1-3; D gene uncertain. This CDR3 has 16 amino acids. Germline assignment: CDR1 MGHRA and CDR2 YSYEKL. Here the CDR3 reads CARSQGEGAAGNTIYF. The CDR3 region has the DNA TGCGCCAGAAGCCAAGGTGAGGGTGCGGCTGGAAACACCATATATTTT.

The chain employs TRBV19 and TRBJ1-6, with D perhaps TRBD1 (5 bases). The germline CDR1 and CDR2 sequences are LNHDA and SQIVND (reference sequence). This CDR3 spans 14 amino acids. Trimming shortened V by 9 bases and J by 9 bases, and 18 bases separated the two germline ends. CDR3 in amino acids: CASSADGGSSPLHF. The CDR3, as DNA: TGTGCCAGCAGTGCGGACGGGGGTTCTTCACCCCTCCACTTT.

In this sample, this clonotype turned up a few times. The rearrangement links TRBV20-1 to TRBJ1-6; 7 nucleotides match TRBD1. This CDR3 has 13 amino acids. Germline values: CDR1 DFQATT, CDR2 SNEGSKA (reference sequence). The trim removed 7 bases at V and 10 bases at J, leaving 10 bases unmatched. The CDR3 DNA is TGCAGTGTCGGACAGGCGGCCGGGTCACCCCTCCACTTT. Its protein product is CSVGQAAGSPLHF.

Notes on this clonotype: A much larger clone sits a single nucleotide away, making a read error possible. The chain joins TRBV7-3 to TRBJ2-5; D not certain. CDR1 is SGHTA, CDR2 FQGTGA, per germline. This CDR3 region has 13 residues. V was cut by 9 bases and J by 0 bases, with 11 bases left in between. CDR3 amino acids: CARSATYQETQYF. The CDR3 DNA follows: TGTGCCAGAAGCGCCACGTACCAAGAGACCCAGTACTTC.

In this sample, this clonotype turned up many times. This CDR3 is CASSRSFTDTQYF. The CDR3 DNA is TGTGCCAGCAGTAGGTCGTTCACAGATACGCAGTATTTT. The V gene is TRBV27, the J gene TRBJ2-3; no reliable D call. The germline CDR1 and CDR2 sequences are MNHEY and SMNVEV (reference sequence). This CDR3 has 13 amino acids. Trimming pared 5 bases from V and 2 bases from J, leaving 8 bases between.

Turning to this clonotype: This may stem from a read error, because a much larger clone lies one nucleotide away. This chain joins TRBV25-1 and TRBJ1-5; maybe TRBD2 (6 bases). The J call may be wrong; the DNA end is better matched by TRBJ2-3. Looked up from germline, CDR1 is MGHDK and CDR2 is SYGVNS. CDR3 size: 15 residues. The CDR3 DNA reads TGTGCCAGCAGTGATTTGGGGGGAAGCACAGATACGCAGTATTTT. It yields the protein CASSDLGGSTDTQYF.

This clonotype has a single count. CDR3 DNA sequence: TGTGCCAGCAGTTTGGGGGTCCGAACCGGGGAGCTGTTTTTT. Protein sequence: CASSLGVRTGELFF. This sequence joins TRBV12-3 or TRBV12-4 and TRBJ2-2; possibly TRBD1 or TRBD2 for D (5 bases each). The CDR3 has 14 amino acids. Trimming removed 3 bases from V and 5 bases from J, with 10 bases in between.

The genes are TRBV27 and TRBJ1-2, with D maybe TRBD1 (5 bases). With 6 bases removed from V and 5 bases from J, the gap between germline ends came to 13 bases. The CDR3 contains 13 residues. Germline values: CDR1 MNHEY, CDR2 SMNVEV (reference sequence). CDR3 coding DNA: TGTGCCAGCAGACCAGGGTCCTTTTATGGCTACACCTTC. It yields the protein CASRPGSFYGYTF.

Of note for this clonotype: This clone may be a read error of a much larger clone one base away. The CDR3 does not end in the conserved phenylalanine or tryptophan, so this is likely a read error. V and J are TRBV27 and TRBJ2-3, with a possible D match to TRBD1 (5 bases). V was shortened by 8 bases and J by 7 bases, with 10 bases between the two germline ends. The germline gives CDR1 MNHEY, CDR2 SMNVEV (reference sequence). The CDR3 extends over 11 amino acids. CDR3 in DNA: TGTGCCAGCCGGACAAAACATACGCAGTATCTT. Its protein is CASRTKHTQYL.

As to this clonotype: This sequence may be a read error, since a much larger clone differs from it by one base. CDR3 nucleotides: TGTGCCAGCAGTGCCCAGGGAAGAACTGAAGCTTTCTTT. Translated, it gives CASSAQGRTEAFF. This chain links TRBV25-1 with TRBJ1-1; a possible D gene is TRBD1 (5 bases). Germline V CDR1 and CDR2: MGHDK, SYGVNS. The CDR3 has 13 residues. Trimming stripped 4 bases from V and 5 bases from J, with 11 bases between.

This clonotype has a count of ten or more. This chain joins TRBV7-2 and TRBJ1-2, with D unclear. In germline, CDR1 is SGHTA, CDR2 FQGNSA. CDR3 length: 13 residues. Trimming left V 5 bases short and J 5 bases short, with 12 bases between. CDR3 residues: CASSNRGQYGYTF. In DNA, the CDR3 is TGTGCCAGCAGCAACAGAGGGCAATATGGCTACACCTTC.

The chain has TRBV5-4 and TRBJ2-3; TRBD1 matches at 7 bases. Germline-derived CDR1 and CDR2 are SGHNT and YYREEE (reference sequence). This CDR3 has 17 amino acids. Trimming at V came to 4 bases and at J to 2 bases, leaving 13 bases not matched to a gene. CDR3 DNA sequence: TGTGCCAGCAGCACACAGACAGGGTTAGGGCCCACAGATACGCAGTATTTT. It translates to CASSTQTGLGPTDTQYF.

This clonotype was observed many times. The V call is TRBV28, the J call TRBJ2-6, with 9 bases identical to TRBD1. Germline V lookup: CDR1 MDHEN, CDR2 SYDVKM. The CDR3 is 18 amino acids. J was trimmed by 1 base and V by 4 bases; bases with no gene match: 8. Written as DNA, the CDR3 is TGTGCCAGCAGTTCCCTCCGGGACAGGGCTTCTGGGGCCAACGTCCTGACTTTC. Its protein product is CASSSLRDRASGANVLTF. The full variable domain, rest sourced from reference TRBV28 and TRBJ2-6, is DVKVTQSSRYLVKRTGEKVFLECVQDMDHENMFWYRQDPGLGLRLIYFSYDVKMKEKGDIPEGYSVSREKKERFSLILESASTNQTSMYLCASSSLRDRASGANVLTFGAGSRLTVL.

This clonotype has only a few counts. CDR3 in DNA: TGTGCCAGCTCTTCCTCTAGCGGGGGAGCATACGAGCAGTACGTC. Translating gives CASSSSSGGAYEQYV. The V gene is TRBV18, the J gene TRBJ2-7; 10 bases are shared with TRBD2. The CDR3 extends over 15 amino acids. CDR1 KGHSH and CDR2 LQKENI come from the germline V gene. Trimming at V came to 6 bases and at J to 4 bases, leaving 9 bases not matched to a gene.

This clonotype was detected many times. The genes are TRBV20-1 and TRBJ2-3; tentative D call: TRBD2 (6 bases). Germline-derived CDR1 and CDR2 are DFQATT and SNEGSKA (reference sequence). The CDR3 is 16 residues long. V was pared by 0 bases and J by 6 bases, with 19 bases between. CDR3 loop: CSARDIGSRSGDTQYF. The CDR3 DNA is TGCAGTGCTAGAGATATCGGGAGCCGCAGTGGGGATACGCAGTATTTT.

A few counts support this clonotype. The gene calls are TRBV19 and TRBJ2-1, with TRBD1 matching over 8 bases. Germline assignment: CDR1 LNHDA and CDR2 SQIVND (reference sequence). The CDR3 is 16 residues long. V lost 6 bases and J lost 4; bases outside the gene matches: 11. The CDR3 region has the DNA TGTGCCAGTAGCCCACTCGGACAGGGTATGTACAATGAGCAGTTCTTC. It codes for CASSPLGQGMYNEQFF.

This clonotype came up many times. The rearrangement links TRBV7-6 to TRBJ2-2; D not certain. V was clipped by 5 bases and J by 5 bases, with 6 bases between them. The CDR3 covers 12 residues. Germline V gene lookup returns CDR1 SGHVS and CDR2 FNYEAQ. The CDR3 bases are TGTGCCAGCAGCCCCTGGACCGGGGAGCTGTTTTTT. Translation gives CASSPWTGELFF.

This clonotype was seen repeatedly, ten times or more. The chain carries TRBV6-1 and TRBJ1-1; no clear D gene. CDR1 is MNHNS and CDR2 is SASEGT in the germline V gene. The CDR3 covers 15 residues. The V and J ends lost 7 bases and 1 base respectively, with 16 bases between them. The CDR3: CASTPPVAGNTEAFF. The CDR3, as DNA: TGTGCCAGCACCCCACCCGTCGCAGGGAACACTGAAGCTTTCTTT.

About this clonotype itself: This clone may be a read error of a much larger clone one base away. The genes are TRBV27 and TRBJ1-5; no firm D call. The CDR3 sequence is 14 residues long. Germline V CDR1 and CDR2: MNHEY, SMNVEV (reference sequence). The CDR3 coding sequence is TGTGCCAGCAGTTACTCCTCTCTCCTGGAGCCCCGGCATTTT. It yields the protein CASSYSSLLEPRHF.